This TCR beta chain was captured in a study of cytomegalovirus exposure and HLA in healthy donors. Whole-study context: Assignment to the Caucasian-associated ancestry cluster applied to approximately 80% of the approximately 380 genotyped donors. Broader study findings: An Asian-associated ancestry cluster reportedly showed fewer N-insertions than the approximately 650-donor mean in a later analysis.

PCR amplification relied on 60 Vbeta primers (plus 13 Jbeta primers). Sequencing was performed with immunoSEQ multiplex PCR; in TCRdb, only in-frame clones are kept and a portion is missing. Of around 230,000 clones in the sample, 82% were seen once. As concerns this clone: Its specificity is not known.

The CDR3 contains 16 residues. Germline CDR1 and CDR2: LNHNV and YYDKDF (reference sequence). The V end lost 0 bases, the J end lost 0 bases, and 8 bases lay between the germline ends. The clonotype was recovered from a man in his forties or fifties in good health and CMV-seropositive. V is TRBV15 and J is TRBJ1-4; no clear D gene. The sequenced sample consisted of PBMCs. The CDR3: CATSRDRVATNEKLFF. DNA for the CDR3: TGTGCCACCAGCAGAGATCGGGTTGCAACTAATGAAAAACTGTTTTTT.